This TCR beta chain was found in a study of shared clonotypes between healthy human individuals. The table came from immunoSEQ multiplex PCR; TCRdb's copy has only in-frame clones and leaves some out. The repertoire holds around 530,000 clones, with around 81% as singletons. V lost 2 bases to trimming and J lost 3 bases, with 10 bases between them. The CDR3 spans 14 residues. Germline values: CDR1 MRHNA, CDR2 SNTAGT. Without sorting, samples used 75 million to 100 million PBMCs for genomic DNA. Sequencing was performed on PBMCs. The rearrangement links TRBV6-4 to TRBJ1-1; weak D call: TRBD1 (5 bases). The sequence came from a woman in her thirties or forties in good health. Some clones in this sample may be carry-over from other donors' samples. The CDR3, as DNA: TGTGCCAGCAGTGACGTGGGACGGGACACTGAAGCTTTCTTT. Its translation: CASSDVGRDTEAFF.